Listed below are T cell receptor beta chains from one sample, sequenced in a study of cytomegalovirus exposure and HLA in healthy donors. The repertoire was sequenced with immunoSEQ multiplex PCR; TCRdb's copy has only in-frame clones and lacks some. The sample lists under 90,000 clones, about 87% occurring once. What was sequenced was PBMCs. The receptors come from a man between 18 and 29 years old in good health and CMV-seronegative. Each CDR3 is given with its conserved first and last residue. The order of the fields is V gene, clone size, J gene, D gene, CDR3 DNA, CDR3 protein. The D gene is left open where the match is weak. Clone size is shown for a subset of rows, as once, few, many or a class of expanded clone.

V gene: TRBV7-2
clone size: NA
J gene: TRBJ1-1
D gene: TRBD1
CDR3 DNA: TGTGCCAGCAGCCTGGGACAGGGCCACACTGAAGCTTTCTTT
CDR3 protein: CASSLGQGHTEAFF

V gene: TRBV6-1
clone size: NA
J gene: TRBJ1-5
D gene: TRBD1
CDR3 DNA: TGTGCCACCCAGGACAGGGTAGGACAGCCCCAGCATTTT
CDR3 protein: CATQDRVGQPQHF

V gene: TRBV10-1
clone size: once
J gene: TRBJ2-7
D gene: TRBD1
CDR3 DNA: TGCGCCAGCAGTGCTCCCGGACACAGGGGGCCCCTCTACGAGCAGTACTTC
CDR3 protein: CASSAPGHRGPLYEQYF

V gene: TRBV19
clone size: once
J gene: TRBJ1-1
D gene: TRBD1
CDR3 DNA: TGTGCCAGTAGCTTAGGGACAGGCGCCCAGGGAGCTTTCTTT
CDR3 protein: CASSLGTGAQGAFF

V gene: TRBV11-2
clone size: few
J gene: TRBJ1-1
D gene: NA
CDR3 DNA: TGTGCCAGCAACGAGGGTTTTGTAGCTTTCTTT
CDR3 protein: CASNEGFVAFF

V gene: TRBV15
clone size: NA
J gene: TRBJ2-2
D gene: TRBD2
CDR3 DNA: TGTGCCACCAGCCCAACCCGACTAGCGGGAGGTACGAACACCGGGGAGCTGTTTTTT
CDR3 protein: CATSPTRLAGGTNTGELFF

V gene: TRBV7-9
clone size: once
J gene: TRBJ1-2
D gene: NA
CDR3 DNA: TGTGCCAGCAGCCGGACAAATCAGGGCTACACCTTC
CDR3 protein: CASSRTNQGYTF

V gene: TRBV18
clone size: NA
J gene: TRBJ1-1
D gene: TRBD1
CDR3 DNA: TGTGCCAGCTCAACAAGAGACAGGGTATGGGGCACTGAAGCTTTCTTT
CDR3 protein: CASSTRDRVWGTEAFF

V gene: TRBV5-1
clone size: NA
J gene: TRBJ2-4
D gene: NA
CDR3 DNA: TGCGCCAGCAGCTCGGGGACTGGGGGTGCCAAAAACATTCAGTACTTC
CDR3 protein: CASSSGTGGAKNIQYF

V gene: TRBV28
clone size: NA
J gene: TRBJ2-7
D gene: NA
CDR3 DNA: TGTGCCAGCAGTTTCGAACGGACTCCATCCTACGAGCAGTACTTC
CDR3 protein: CASSFERTPSYEQYF

V gene: TRBV6-5
clone size: NA
J gene: TRBJ2-7
D gene: NA
CDR3 DNA: TGTGCCAGCAGTTCTAGTAGACGGTCATCGTGGGACGAGCAGTACTTC
CDR3 protein: CASSSSRRSSWDEQYF

V gene: TRBV27
clone size: NA
J gene: TRBJ2-7
D gene: TRBD2
CDR3 DNA: TGTGCCAGCAGCGGAACCGGGACTAGGGGCTACGAGCAGTACTTC
CDR3 protein: CASSGTGTRGYEQYF

V gene: TRBV19
clone size: NA
J gene: TRBJ2-1
D gene: NA
CDR3 DNA: TGTGCCAGTAGTATACGTGGGACTCTGAGCTCCTACAATGAGCAGTTCTTC
CDR3 protein: CASSIRGTLSSYNEQFF

V gene: TRBV5-6
clone size: NA
J gene: TRBJ2-3
D gene: TRBD2
CDR3 DNA: TGTGCCAGCAGCTACCTAAGTGCTAGCGGAGGGAATACGCAGTATTTT
CDR3 protein: CASSYLSASGGNTQYF

V gene: TRBV4-1
clone size: NA
J gene: TRBJ2-3
D gene: TRBD2
CDR3 DNA: TGCGCCAGCAGCCCCTTAGCGGGAGCTGGGAATACGCAGTATTTT
CDR3 protein: CASSPLAGAGNTQYF

V gene: TRBV4-3
clone size: NA
J gene: TRBJ2-7
D gene: NA
CDR3 DNA: TGCGCCAGCAGCCAAGAACGCCAGGCCTACGAGCAGTACTTC
CDR3 protein: CASSQERQAYEQYF

V gene: TRBV9
clone size: NA
J gene: TRBJ1-6
D gene: NA
CDR3 DNA: TGTGCCAGCAGCCTTACAGGTTCACCCCTCCACTTT
CDR3 protein: CASSLTGSPLHF

V gene: TRBV7-9
clone size: NA
J gene: TRBJ1-6
D gene: TRBD1
CDR3 DNA: TGTGCCAGCAGCCCCGACAGGGTTAATTCACCCCTCCACTTT
CDR3 protein: CASSPDRVNSPLHF

V gene: TRBV11-1
clone size: NA
J gene: TRBJ2-7
D gene: TRBD2
CDR3 DNA: TGTGCCAGCAGCTCGGCATCCGGGACTAGCGGGAGGCTGAGCTACGAGCAGTACTTC
CDR3 protein: CASSSASGTSGRLSYEQYF

V gene: TRBV5-1
clone size: NA
J gene: TRBJ2-3
D gene: TRBD2
CDR3 DNA: TGCGCCAGCAGCTTGCTCACTAGCGGGGATACGCAGTATTTT
CDR3 protein: CASSLLTSGDTQYF

V gene: TRBV15
clone size: few
J gene: TRBJ1-5
D gene: TRBD1
CDR3 DNA: TGTGCCACCAGCACGGGACAGGGGGCGAGTAGCAATCAGCCCCAGCATTTT
CDR3 protein: CATSTGQGASSNQPQHF

V gene: TRBV28
clone size: NA
J gene: TRBJ2-7
D gene: NA
CDR3 DNA: TGTGCCAGCAGTTCAGGGTTACAGCAGTACTTC
CDR3 protein: CASSSGLQQYF